Each of the 31 T cell receptor beta chains below was sequenced from the same sample in a study of blood T cell repertoires in COVID-19. Produced via immunoSEQ multiplex PCR; TCRdb's table is partial and in-frame only. The repertoire consists of 300,000 to 400,000 clones, with 70% to 90% occurring once and the leading ten covering around 7.5%. The source material was peripheral blood. The receptors here all came from a woman aged 55-70 years with COVID-19, enrolled during active disease.

This clone was counted a single time. The chain uses TRBV18 and TRBJ1-2, with no clear D. Trimming removed 2 bases from V and 3 bases from J, with 10 bases in between. Looked up from germline, CDR1 is KGHSH and CDR2 is LQKENI. This CDR3 is built from 14 residues. This CDR3 is CASSPTTEYYGYTF. DNA of the CDR3: TGTGCCAGCTCACCAACAACAGAATACTATGGCTACACCTTC.

The V and J genes are TRBV4-1 and TRBJ1-4, with 7 bases that match TRBD1. V was pared by 2 bases and J by 7 bases, with 7 bases of the junction left unmatched. CDR1 and CDR2 from the germline V gene are MGHRA and YSYEKL. The CDR3 consists of 15 residues. CDR3 sequence: CASSQPDRAGEKLFF. The CDR3 DNA reads as TGCGCCAGCAGCCAACCCGACAGGGCGGGTGAAAAACTGTTTTTT.

The table lists this clone with a count of one. This sequence joins TRBV7-9 and TRBJ1-1; no firm D call. This CDR3 comprises 12 residues. V was shortened by 3 bases and J by 1 base, with 3 bases between the two germline ends. Germline lookup yields CDR1 SEHNR and CDR2 FQNEAQ (reference sequence). The CDR3 sequence: CASSFGNTEAFF. CDR3 DNA: TGTGCCAGCAGCTTCGGGAACACTGAAGCTTTCTTT.

The chain employs TRBV24-1 and TRBJ1-1, with 8 positions matching TRBD1. CDR1 is KGHDR, CDR2 SFDVKD, per germline. V lost 3 bases and J lost 2; bases outside the gene matches: 10. The CDR3 covers 17 residues. The CDR3 sequence: CATSDGLVQGANTEAFF. CDR3 in DNA: TGTGCCACCAGTGATGGACTCGTCCAGGGGGCAAACACTGAAGCTTTCTTT.

This clone was counted between two and nine times. The same CDR3 is also encoded by other DNA sequences in this sample. This chain connects TRBV11-3 to TRBJ1-2, with TRBD1 matching over 9 bases. V lost 6 bases and J lost 5; bases outside the gene matches: 4. Looked up from germline, CDR1 is SGHNT and CDR2 is YENEEA. CDR3 length: 13 residues. The CDR3 nucleotides read TGTGCCAGCAGTTCGGACAGGGGATATGGCTACACCTTC. It encodes CASSSDRGYGYTF.

The CDR3 DNA is TGTGCCAGCAGCTTAATCAGGGACAGTAAAAGCTATGGCTACACCTTC. It encodes CASSLIRDSKSYGYTF. The chain recombines TRBV7-9 with TRBJ1-2, with 7 nucleotides matching TRBD1. The CDR3 sequence is 16 residues long. Germline V gene data show CDR1 as SEHNR and CDR2 as FQNEAQ (reference sequence). J lost 4 bases, V lost 2 bases, and 10 bases had no gene match. The variable domain in full, with the rest retrieved from reference TRBV7-9 and TRBJ1-2, is DTGVSQNPRHKITKRGQNVTFRCDPISEHNRLYWYRQTLGQGPEFLTYFQNEAQLEKSRLLSDRFSAERPKGSFSTLEIQRTEQGDSAMYLCASSLIRDSKSYGYTFGSGTRLTVV.

The rearrangement uses TRBV7-2 and TRBJ2-7; 7 bases map to TRBD1. J lost 2 bases, V lost 3 bases, and 7 bases had no gene match. The CDR3 has 15 amino acids. The V gene's germline CDR1 is SGHTA and CDR2 FQGNSA. CDR3 DNA: TGTGCCAGCAGCTTGAAGACAGGGACCACCTACGAGCAGTACTTC. As protein: CASSLKTGTTYEQYF.

The chain recombines TRBV6-1 with TRBJ1-4, with 9 positions matching TRBD1. V lost 4 bases, J lost 6 bases, and 9 bases stayed unmatched. This CDR3 has 16 amino acids. Germline CDR1 reads MNHNS; CDR2 reads SASEGT. The CDR3 region is CASSGRRQGGYEKLFF. DNA for the CDR3: TGTGCCAGCAGTGGTCGGAGACAGGGGGGATATGAAAAACTGTTTTTT.

The rearrangement uses TRBV7-8 and TRBJ1-5, with 7 bases matching TRBD1. V shed 5 bases and J 4 bases; nucleotides not matched to a gene: 5. The CDR3 runs 14 residues. CDR1 is SGHVS and CDR2 is FQNEAQ in the germline V gene. CDR3 DNA: TGTGCCAGCAGCCCCGGGACAGAGAATCAGCCCCAGCATTTT. Translating gives CASSPGTENQPQHF.

The table lists this clone with a count of one. The V call is TRBV5-1, the J call TRBJ2-6, with D tentatively TRBD1 (6 bases). The germline V gene encodes CDR1 SGHRS and CDR2 YFSETQ. Trimming pared 4 bases from V and 2 bases from J, leaving 10 bases between. This CDR3 has 15 residues. CDR3: CASSAPGAGANVLTF. Here the CDR3 DNA reads TGCGCCAGCAGCGCGCCAGGGGCTGGGGCCAACGTCCTGACTTTC.

For the CDR3, the DNA is TGTGCCAGCAGCTTAACGCGGGGGGCGCGGGGCACAGATACGCAGTATTTT. Amino acids: CASSLTRGARGTDTQYF. The J gene is TRBJ2-3, the V gene TRBV7-3; 8 bases map to TRBD2. The CDR3 runs 17 residues. Germline V gene lookup returns CDR1 SGHTA and CDR2 FQGTGA. The ends lost 0 bases at V and 1 base at J; junction bases unmatched: 6.

V is TRBV3-1 (or the pseudogene TRBV3-2) and J is TRBJ2-1; 9 bases are shared with TRBD2. This CDR3 comprises 14 residues. V was pared by 5 bases and J by 9 bases, with 8 bases of the junction left unmatched. CDR1 is LGHDT, CDR2 YNNKEL, per germline (reference sequence). CDR3 protein: CASSSGTSFGEQFF. The CDR3 DNA follows: TGTGCCAGCAGCTCCGGGACTAGCTTCGGTGAGCAGTTCTTC.

This chain links TRBV30 with TRBJ1-5; the D gene is possibly TRBD1 (5 bases). Germline V gene lookup returns CDR1 GTSNPN and CDR2 SVGIG (reference sequence). The V gene lost 3 bases and the J gene lost 0 bases, with 12 bases spanning the gap. This CDR3 is 15 amino acids long. The CDR3 DNA follows: TGTGCCTGGAGCCCCAGGGACTATAGCAATCAGCCCCAGCATTTT. Protein product: CAWSPRDYSNQPQHF.

This clone came up once. This chain uses TRBV2 with TRBJ1-2, with D tentatively TRBD1 (6 bases). CDR3 size: 12 residues. CDR1 SNHLY and CDR2 FYNNEI come from the germline V gene. V lost 7 bases and J 6 bases, leaving 12 bases between the germline ends. This chain's CDR3 is CASNQGFDGYTF. CDR3 coding DNA: TGTGCCAGCAACCAGGGGTTTGATGGCTACACCTTC.

The sample holds one count of this clone. The genes are TRBV6-2 or TRBV6-3 and TRBJ2-5; 15 bases match TRBD2. Germline assignment: CDR1 MNHEY and CDR2 SVGEGT. CDR3 length equals 21 residues. V dropped 5 bases and J dropped 2; count of bases not matched to a gene: 18. The CDR3 sequence: CASSHGLAGGPLVPAQETQYF. The CDR3 nucleotides are TGTGCCAGCAGTCACGGACTAGCGGGGGGGCCTCTCGTCCCCGCACAAGAGACCCAGTACTTC.

This sequence joins TRBV19 and TRBJ2-5, with D maybe TRBD1 (6 bases). In germline, CDR1 is LNHDA, CDR2 SQIVND (reference sequence). V was clipped by 9 bases and J by 5 bases, with 13 bases between them. This CDR3 contains 12 residues. CDR3 nucleotides: TGTGCCAGCAACAGGGCCGGGGAGACCCAGTACTTC. This encodes CASNRAGETQYF.

The chain joins TRBV6-4 to TRBJ2-5, with a possible D match to TRBD1 (6 bases). Trimming cost V 0 bases and J 1 base, with 15 bases left between them. CDR3 length: 17 amino acids. CDR1 and CDR2 (germline): MRHNA, SNTAGT. In nucleotides, the CDR3 is TGTGCCAGCAGTGACTCGACTGGGGGCGATACCCAAGAGACCCAGTACTTC. Translation: CASSDSTGGDTQETQYF.

The chain is built from TRBV6-2 or TRBV6-3 and TRBJ1-1; D is possibly TRBD1 (5 bases). The CDR3 is 13 amino acids. The germline V and J ends were trimmed by 1 base and 5 bases, with 8 bases remaining between them. Per the germline V gene, CDR1 is MNHEY and CDR2 is SVGEGT. In DNA, the CDR3 is TGTGCCAGCAGTTACTGGGGGGGTACTGAAGCTTTCTTT. Amino acids: CASSYWGGTEAFF.

The rearrangement links TRBV9 to TRBJ1-4; D remains ambiguous. The CDR3 extends over 14 amino acids. CDR1 is SGDLS and CDR2 is YYNGEE in the germline V gene. V lost 0 bases, J lost 5 bases, and 8 bases lay in between. CDR3 residues: CASSVEAENEKLFF. The CDR3 DNA is TGTGCCAGCAGCGTAGAAGCTGAAAATGAAAAACTGTTTTTT.

This CDR3 reads CASSLSGPQHF. DNA of the CDR3: TGTGCCAGCAGTTTATCCGGGCCCCAGCATTTT. The gene calls are TRBV12-3 or TRBV12-4 and TRBJ1-5; D is unresolved. This CDR3 is 11 amino acids long. V was clipped by 2 bases and J by 9 bases, with 5 bases between them.

V and J are TRBV7-9 and TRBJ1-2; 7 bases agree with TRBD1. The germline V gene has CDR1 SEHNR and CDR2 FQNEAQ (reference sequence). V shed 11 bases and J 0 bases; nucleotides not matched to a gene: 12. The CDR3 extends over 15 amino acids. The CDR3: CACQGGAEANYGYTF. The CDR3 DNA follows: TGTGCCTGCCAAGGGGGCGCTGAGGCTAACTATGGCTACACCTTC.

V and J are TRBV30 and TRBJ1-5, with D uncertain. Trimming pared 3 bases from V and 0 bases from J, leaving 12 bases between. This CDR3 is built from 15 residues. Germline V gives CDR1 GTSNPN, CDR2 SVGIG (reference sequence). The CDR3 is CAWSVGGYSNQPQHF. The DNA of the CDR3 is TGTGCCTGGAGCGTTGGAGGGTATAGCAATCAGCCCCAGCATTTT.

This clone was seen only once. The gene calls are TRBV5-5 and TRBJ2-7; tentative D call: TRBD1 (6 bases). Germline CDR1 SGHKS, CDR2 YYEKEE (reference sequence). V lost 2 bases, J lost 5 bases, and 8 bases lay in between. This CDR3 spans 12 amino acids. The CDR3 region has the DNA TGTGCCAGCAGCTTCTCAGGGGACGAGCAGTACTTC. This codes for CASSFSGDEQYF.

This clone was counted a few times. V usage is TRBV30 and J usage is TRBJ1-5; TRBD1 agrees at 8 bases. Germline CDR1 reads GTSNPN; CDR2 reads SVGIG (reference sequence). The CDR3 length is 14 residues. With 5 bases clipped from V and 4 bases from J, the junction kept 7 bases outside the gene matches. Here the CDR3 reads CAWGWTGKNQPQHF. CDR3 nucleotide sequence: TGTGCCTGGGGCTGGACAGGGAAGAATCAGCCCCAGCATTTT.

The chain uses TRBV3-1 (or the pseudogene TRBV3-2) and TRBJ1-2; unclear D gene. The CDR3 has 15 amino acids. The germline V gene has CDR1 LGHDT and CDR2 YNNKEL (reference sequence). Trimming took off 1 base at V and 0 bases at J, with 9 bases between the two ends. This CDR3 reads CASSQGRRANYGYTF. The DNA of the CDR3 is TGTGCCAGCAGCCAAGGGCGGAGAGCTAACTATGGCTACACCTTC.

V gene TRBV9 combines with J gene TRBJ2-7; D is ambiguous. V lost 0 bases, J lost 0 bases, and 7 bases lay in between. Germline CDR1 is SGDLS and CDR2 is YYNGEE. The CDR3 consists of 14 residues. CDR3 nucleotide sequence: TGTGCCAGCAGCGTAGGTCCCATCTCCTACGAGCAGTACTTC. As protein: CASSVGPISYEQYF.

V is TRBV18 and J is TRBJ1-4, with a possible D match to TRBD1 (5 bases). This CDR3 is 14 amino acids long. Germline V gene lookup returns CDR1 KGHSH and CDR2 LQKENI. V lost 3 bases, J lost 5 bases, and 10 bases lay in between. The CDR3 DNA follows: TGTGCCAGCTCACCCACAGGTCGCAATGAAAAACTGTTTTTT. Protein product: CASSPTGRNEKLFF.

A single count supports this clone. V gene TRBV9 combines with J gene TRBJ1-4; TRBD1 is a possible D gene (5 bases). Germline V lookup: CDR1 SGDLS, CDR2 YYNGEE. CDR3 length equals 14 residues. V was pared by 4 bases and J by 4 bases, with 11 bases between. The CDR3 reads CASSSKGHNEKLFF. CDR3 in DNA: TGTGCCAGCAGCTCGAAGGGGCATAATGAAAAACTGTTTTTT. Together with reference TRBV9 and TRBJ1-4, the CDR3 gives the full variable domain: DSGVTQTPKHLITATGQRVTLRCSPRSGDLSVYWYQQSLDQGLQFLIQYYNGEERAKGNILERFSAQQFPDLHSELNLSSLELGDSALYFCASSSKGHNEKLFFGSGTQLSVL.

The rearrangement uses TRBV29-1 and TRBJ1-2; maybe TRBD1 (6 bases). Germline V CDR1 and CDR2: SQVTM, ANQGSEA. V was cut by 3 bases and J by 6 bases, with 20 bases left in between. CDR3 length: 15 residues. CDR3 residues: CSVEGAGWQLHGYTF. Here the CDR3 DNA reads TGCAGCGTTGAGGGGGCAGGGTGGCAACTACATGGCTACACCTTC.

The chain couples TRBV12-3 or TRBV12-4 to TRBJ2-7; D gene uncertain. The V end was cut by 1 base, the J end by 5 bases, with 6 bases between. This CDR3 spans 12 amino acids. DNA of the CDR3: TGTGCCAGCAGTTTAGTATATAACGAGCAGTACTTC. It yields the protein CASSLVYNEQYF.

CDR3 sequence: CASSEPPGGGQGFNEQYF. The CDR3 DNA reads as TGTGCCAGCAGTGAACCCCCGGGCGGGGGACAGGGGTTCAACGAGCAGTACTTC. The rearrangement links TRBV25-1 to TRBJ2-7; 10 bases are a match to TRBD1. V trimming: 2 bases; J trimming: 5 bases; junction bases outside the gene matches: 15. The CDR3 covers 18 residues. Germline CDR1 and CDR2: MGHDK and SYGVNS.